The rows below give T cell receptor beta chains drawn from one sample of a study of OX40 agonist ivuxolimab in advanced cancers. Measured with immunoSEQ multiplex PCR; TCRdb has only the in-frame clones, and not every one. The sample records roughly 46,000 clones, just over 85% being singletons. This specimen was CD4+ or CD8+ T cells sorted from blood, taken in a trial of the OX40 agonist ivuxolimab. The receptor set was obtained from an adult with an advanced solid tumor such as melanoma, head and neck, liver or kidney cancer. CDR3s include the opening cysteine and the closing phenylalanine or tryptophan. Each record gives: V gene, D gene, J gene, CDR3 protein, CDR3 DNA. D genes are given only for firm matches.

v_gene: TRBV13
d_gene: NA
j_gene: TRBJ2-3
CDR3aa: CASSLQQVSTDTQYF
CDR3nt: TGTGCCAGCAGCTTACAACAGGTCAGCACAGATACGCAGTATTTT

v_gene: TRBV5-1
d_gene: TRBD2
j_gene: TRBJ2-5
CDR3aa: CASSLAGLGGQETQYF
CDR3nt: TGCGCCAGCAGCTTGGCGGGACTAGGGGGGCAAGAGACCCAGTACTTC

v_gene: TRBV28
d_gene: TRBD2
j_gene: TRBJ2-3
CDR3aa: CASSSPGAGRKDTQYF
CDR3nt: TGTGCCAGCAGTTCCCCCGGAGCGGGGAGGAAAGATACGCAGTATTTT

v_gene: TRBV6-1
d_gene: NA
j_gene: TRBJ1-1
CDR3aa: CASRWGGPGTEAFF
CDR3nt: TGTGCCAGCCGGTGGGGGGGACCTGGGACTGAAGCTTTCTTT

v_gene: TRBV5-1
d_gene: NA
j_gene: TRBJ1-2
CDR3aa: CASSLVIAGADGYTF
CDR3nt: TGCGCCAGCAGCTTGGTGATTGCAGGGGCCGATGGCTACACCTTC

v_gene: TRBV5-4
d_gene: NA
j_gene: TRBJ2-2
CDR3aa: CASSLAGELFF
CDR3nt: TGTGCCAGCAGCTTGGCTGGGGAGCTGTTTTTT

v_gene: TRBV7-8
d_gene: TRBD1
j_gene: TRBJ2-5
CDR3aa: CASSSGQQETQYF
CDR3nt: TGTGCCAGCAGCTCGGGACAGCAAGAGACCCAGTACTTC

v_gene: TRBV21-1
d_gene: NA
j_gene: TRBJ2-3
CDR3aa: CASRHGGVDTQYF
CDR3nt: TGTGCCAGCAGGCATGGGGGGGTCGATACGCAGTATTTT

v_gene: TRBV7-2
d_gene: TRBD1
j_gene: TRBJ2-7
CDR3aa: CASSLSGGWYEQYF
CDR3nt: TGTGCCAGTAGCTTATCAGGGGGATGGTACGAGCAGTACTTC

v_gene: TRBV23-1
d_gene: TRBD1
j_gene: TRBJ1-5
CDR3aa: CASAGKGPGQGGLFGNQPQHF
CDR3nt: TGCGCCAGCGCCGGGAAAGGACCGGGACAGGGGGGTCTTTTTGGCAATCAGCCCCAGCATTTT

v_gene: TRBV27
d_gene: NA
j_gene: TRBJ2-1
CDR3aa: CASSLGGPPEQFF
CDR3nt: TGTGCCAGCAGTTTAGGGGGCCCCCCTGAGCAGTTCTTC

v_gene: TRBV18
d_gene: NA
j_gene: TRBJ2-5
CDR3aa: CASSPIQETQYF
CDR3nt: TGTGCCAGCTCACCAATTCAAGAGACCCAGTACTTC

v_gene: TRBV6-5
d_gene: TRBD2
j_gene: TRBJ2-7
CDR3aa: CATVSSGGPYEQYF
CDR3nt: TGTGCCACCGTCTCTAGCGGGGGGCCCTACGAGCAGTACTTC

v_gene: TRBV5-5
d_gene: NA
j_gene: TRBJ2-7
CDR3aa: CASSLLGSYEQYF
CDR3nt: TGTGCCAGCAGCTTGTTGGGGTCCTACGAGCAGTACTTC

v_gene: TRBV7-2
d_gene: TRBD2
j_gene: TRBJ2-5
CDR3aa: CASSLGGLAGFQETQYF
CDR3nt: TGTGCCAGCAGCTTGGGGGGGCTAGCGGGATTTCAAGAGACCCAGTACTTC